One sample yielded the 9 T cell receptor beta chains listed below, sequenced in a study of T cell repertoires in aging, cancer and after chemotherapy. Rearranged V-D-J TRB sequences were amplified with a mixed TRB-A/B primer pool. TCRdb fed the multiplex PCR reads into MiXCR, producing one record per CDR3 protein. The sample includes approximately 4,900 distinct CDR3 sequences, 20% to 30% of them seen just once. TCR beta rearrangements were amplified from peripheral blood genomic DNA. The sequenced sample consisted of blood. The receptors originated from a human donor in good health.

A remark on this clonotype: Likely a read error: the CDR3 ends without its conserved phenylalanine or tryptophan. V usage is TRBV14 and J usage is TRBJ2-3; D gene ambiguous. The CDR3 runs to 13 residues. Between the trimmed V and J ends, which lost 6 bases and 6 bases, there was a span of 13 bases. Germline values: CDR1 SGHDN, CDR2 FVKESK. The CDR3 DNA is TGTGCCAGCAGTCGTAACCCCGGGGATACGCAGTATCTT. This encodes CASSRNPGDTQYL.

This clonotype appeared a single time. The chain has TRBV7-9 and TRBJ1-4, with D maybe TRBD1 (5 bases). CDR1 and CDR2 (germline): SEHNR, FQNEAQ (reference sequence). The CDR3 is 16 amino acids. V was clipped by 1 base and J by 9 bases, with 18 bases between them. The CDR3 spells CASSLGNTRGDKKLFF. CDR3 bases: TGTGCCAGCAGCTTAGGCAACACCCGGGGGGATAAAAAACTGTTTTTT. The whole variable domain, filled in from reference TRBV7-9 and TRBJ1-4, reads DTGVSQNPRHKITKRGQNVTFRCDPISEHNRLYWYRQTLGQGPEFLTYFQNEAQLEKSRLLSDRFSAERPKGSFSTLEIQRTEQGDSAMYLCASSLGNTRGDKKLFFGSGTQLSVL.

The chain recombines TRBV20-1 with TRBJ1-1, with 7 bases matching TRBD1. The V segment lost 5 bases and the J segment 11 bases; nucleotides outside the gene matches: 8. The germline V gene encodes CDR1 DFQATT and CDR2 SNEGSKA (reference sequence). The CDR3 length is 11 residues. In nucleotides, the CDR3 is TGCAGTGCTCCCGGACAGGTTCACGCTTTCTTT. Its translation is CSAPGQVHAFF.

This clonotype was detected once. It may be a read error: a sequence one base away is much more abundant. This chain joins TRBV6-2 or TRBV6-3 and TRBJ1-6, with 7 bases that match TRBD1. Losses at the gene ends were 7 bases for V and 8 bases for J; bases not matched to a gene: 11. The V gene's germline CDR1 is MNHEY and CDR2 SVGEGT. The CDR3 sequence is 15 residues long. The CDR3 region has the DNA TGTGCCAGCACTACCGGGACAGCGGGACATTCACCCCTCCACTTT. Translation gives CASTTGTAGHSPLHF.

This clonotype is termed medium-sized. The gene calls are TRBV18 and TRBJ2-1, with TRBD1 matching 9 bases. This CDR3 has 15 residues. Trimming at V came to 3 bases and at J to 8 bases, leaving 8 bases not matched to a gene. Germline V gene data show CDR1 as KGHSH and CDR2 as LQKENI. The CDR3 nucleotides are TGTGCCAGCTCACCGGGACAGGGTAATTCACATGAGCAGTTCTTC. It specifies CASSPGQGNSHEQFF.

By frequency in the sample, this clonotype is medium-sized. The chain links TRBV19 to TRBJ2-1; 11 bases map to TRBD1. Germline trimming cut 1 base from V and 10 bases from J; bases unmatched to any gene: 12. Looked up from germline, CDR1 is LNHDA and CDR2 is SQIVND (reference sequence). This CDR3 contains 17 residues. CDR3 residues: CASSIVGGTGGSGEQFF. The CDR3 region has the DNA TGTGCCAGTAGTATAGTAGGCGGGACAGGGGGATCAGGGGAGCAGTTCTTC.

The chain employs TRBV12-3 or TRBV12-4 and TRBJ1-2; D gene ambiguous. The V end lost 6 bases, the J end lost 6 bases, and 11 bases lay between the germline ends. This CDR3 has 12 residues. CDR3 sequence: CASSPSRDGYTF. CDR3 nucleotide sequence: TGTGCCAGCAGCCCCTCGCGGGATGGCTACACCTTC.

By frequency in the sample, this clonotype is medium-sized. The chain is built from TRBV30 and TRBJ2-7; 7 bases are a match to TRBD1. V dropped 3 bases and J dropped 3; count of bases not matched to a gene: 11. In germline, CDR1 is GTSNPN, CDR2 SVGIG (reference sequence). The CDR3 contains 15 residues. The CDR3, as DNA: TGTGCCTGGAGGGGTGCCCAGGGGGATGACTACGAGCAGTACTTC. Its translation is CAWRGAQGDDYEQYF.

This clonotype is labeled medium-sized. The genes are TRBV6-5 and TRBJ1-6; a possible D gene is TRBD1 (6 bases). The CDR3 is made up of 15 amino acids. The V gene lost 3 bases and the J gene lost 6 bases, with 12 bases spanning the gap. From germline, CDR1 is MNHEY and CDR2 SVGAGI. The CDR3 here is CASSYLGGRNSPLHF. CDR3 DNA sequence: TGTGCCAGCAGTTATCTTGGGGGGCGTAATTCACCCCTCCACTTT.